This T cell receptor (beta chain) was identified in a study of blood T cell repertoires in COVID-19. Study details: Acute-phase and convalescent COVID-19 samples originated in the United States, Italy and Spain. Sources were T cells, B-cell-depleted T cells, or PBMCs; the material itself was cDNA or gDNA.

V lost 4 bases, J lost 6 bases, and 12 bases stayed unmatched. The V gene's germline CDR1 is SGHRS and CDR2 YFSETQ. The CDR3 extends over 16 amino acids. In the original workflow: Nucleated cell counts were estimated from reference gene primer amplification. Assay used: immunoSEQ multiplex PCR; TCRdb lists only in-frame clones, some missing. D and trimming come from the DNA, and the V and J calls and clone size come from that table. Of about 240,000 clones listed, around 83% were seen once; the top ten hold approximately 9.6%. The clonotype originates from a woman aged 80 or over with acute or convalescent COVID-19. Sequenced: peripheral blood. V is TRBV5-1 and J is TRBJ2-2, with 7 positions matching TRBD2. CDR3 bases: TGCGCCAGCAGCCCTCAACCCCAGCGGGGACCCGGGGAGCTGTTTTTT. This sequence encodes CASSPQPQRGPGELFF.